The next 27 T cell receptor beta chains were all read from a single sample in a study of cytomegalovirus exposure and HLA in healthy donors. The PCR had 60 Vbeta and 13 Jbeta primers. Sequencing was performed with immunoSEQ multiplex PCR; in TCRdb, only in-frame clones are kept and a portion is missing. Here the sample spans some 150,000 clones, over 60% being singletons. Sequenced sample: PBMCs. Every receptor here comes from a woman aged 45-65 years in good health and CMV-seronegative.

The V and J genes are TRBV7-2 and TRBJ2-7; weak D call: TRBD2 (6 bases). This CDR3 spans 13 amino acids. From germline, CDR1 is SGHTA and CDR2 FQGNSA. Trimming left V 6 bases short and J 3 bases short, with 12 bases between. CDR3 protein: CASSQRGIYEQYF. CDR3 nucleotide sequence: TGTGCCAGCAGTCAACGGGGGATCTACGAGCAGTACTTC.

The V and J genes are TRBV29-1 and TRBJ1-2; D not resolved. Germline V CDR1 and CDR2: SQVTM, ANQGSEA. V was clipped by 4 bases and J by 8 bases, with 11 bases between them. The CDR3 has 11 amino acids. This CDR3 reads CSVGVGGGYTF. The CDR3 DNA follows: TGCAGCGTTGGAGTGGGCGGGGGCTACACCTTC.

CDR3 DNA sequence: TGTGCCAGCAGCGTAGCTACGGCTAGCGGGAGTATTTCAGATACGCAGTATTTT. Translation: CASSVATASGSISDTQYF. The chain has TRBV9 and TRBJ2-3; TRBD2 matches at 10 bases. Trimming took 0 bases from V and 4 from J; bases not matched to a gene: 11. CDR3 length: 18 residues. Germline CDR1 SGDLS, CDR2 YYNGEE.

The rearrangement uses TRBV5-6 and TRBJ1-1; tentative D call: TRBD1 (6 bases). CDR3 size: 14 residues. V was cut by 4 bases and J by 5 bases, with 15 bases left in between. Germline loops: CDR1 SGHDT, CDR2 YYEEEE. For the CDR3, the DNA is TGTGCCAGCAGCCTTGGGCAGGGGAAGACTGAAGCTTTCTTT. It is translated as CASSLGQGKTEAFF.

A few counts support this clone. This chain connects TRBV4-3 to TRBJ2-5; D gene ambiguous. Germline CDR1 is LGHNA and CDR2 is YSLEER. The germline V and J ends were trimmed by 1 base and 1 base, with 7 bases remaining between them. This CDR3 has 14 residues. The CDR3 is CASSQGLGQETQYF. The CDR3 bases are TGCGCCAGCAGCCAAGGCCTAGGCCAAGAGACCCAGTACTTC.

Worth noting for this clone: Other DNA sequences in the sample encode the same CDR3. The genes are TRBV28 and TRBJ1-4; 7 bases align to TRBD1. V lost 6 bases, J lost 3 bases, and 4 bases stayed unmatched. Germline V gene data show CDR1 as MDHEN and CDR2 as SYDVKM. This CDR3 is 14 amino acids long. CDR3 region: CASSRQGPNEKLFF. CDR3 DNA: TGTGCCAGCAGCAGACAGGGTCCTAATGAAAAACTGTTTTTT.

The chain employs TRBV19 and TRBJ2-5; 8 positions agree with TRBD1. V trimming: 4 bases; J trimming: 11 bases; junction bases outside the gene matches: 12. The CDR3 loop spans 14 amino acids. Germline CDR1 LNHDA, CDR2 SQIVND (reference sequence). In nucleotides, the CDR3 is TGTGCCAGTAGTAACGACAGGGGCTCTAGGGAGCAGTACTTC. The encoded protein is CASSNDRGSREQYF.

The chain has TRBV4-1 and TRBJ2-3; maybe TRBD1 (5 bases). The V end was cut by 0 bases, the J end by 5 bases, with 15 bases between. CDR3 length: 16 residues. Per the germline V gene, CDR1 is MGHRA and CDR2 is YSYEKL. CDR3: CASSQEWQGSVDTQYF. The CDR3 DNA reads TGCGCCAGCAGCCAAGAATGGCAGGGCTCGGTAGATACGCAGTATTTT.

The chain couples TRBV7-2 to TRBJ1-5; D remains ambiguous. Germline V lookup: CDR1 SGHTA, CDR2 FQGNSA. The CDR3 consists of 12 residues. Trimming shortened V by 1 base and J by 6 bases, and 4 bases separated the two germline ends. The CDR3 region has the DNA TGTGCCAGCAGCTTAGATCTTCAGCCCCAGCATTTT. Amino acids: CASSLDLQPQHF.

This clone was seen a single time. The gene calls are TRBV18 and TRBJ1-1, with 7 bases lining up with TRBD1. Germline CDR1 and CDR2: KGHSH and LQKENI. The V segment lost 1 base and the J segment 5 bases; nucleotides outside the gene matches: 13. This CDR3 contains 17 residues. As DNA, the CDR3 is TGTGCCAGCTCACCACGAACAGGGGTGGTCGTTGGAACTGAAGCTTTCTTT. This sequence encodes CASSPRTGVVVGTEAFF.

The rearrangement links TRBV18 to TRBJ2-1, with 12 bases matching TRBD2. The germline V gene encodes CDR1 KGHSH and CDR2 LQKENI. This CDR3 is 16 amino acids long. Trimming took 3 bases from V and 4 from J; bases not matched to a gene: 4. The CDR3 sequence is CASSPVGLAGYNEQFF. The CDR3 bases are TGTGCCAGCTCACCGGTCGGACTAGCGGGGTACAATGAGCAGTTCTTC.

The rearrangement uses TRBV7-9 and TRBJ2-5; tentative D call: TRBD2 (5 bases). Germline V CDR1 and CDR2: SEHNR, FQNEAQ (reference sequence). Trimming left V 0 bases short and J 5 bases short, with 16 bases between. The CDR3 extends over 16 amino acids. CDR3 in amino acids: CASSLAGWGAFETQYF. The CDR3 DNA sequence: TGTGCCAGCAGCTTAGCGGGCTGGGGAGCTTTTGAGACCCAGTACTTC.

This clone has only a few counts. The CDR3 nucleotides are TGTGCCAGCAGCCCCCGACTAGCGGGGGGCTCTGGGGCCAACGTCCTGACTTTC. Translating gives CASSPRLAGGSGANVLTF. The chain employs TRBV9 and TRBJ2-6; 13 nucleotides align to TRBD2. Looked up from germline, CDR1 is SGDLS and CDR2 is YYNGEE. The CDR3 consists of 18 residues. V lost 4 bases, J lost 0 bases, and 4 bases stayed unmatched.

This sequence joins TRBV28 and TRBJ2-7; D uncertain. Between the trimmed V and J ends, which lost 6 bases and 4 bases, there was a span of 16 bases. Germline-derived CDR1 and CDR2 are MDHEN and SYDVKM. This CDR3 comprises 14 residues. The DNA for the CDR3 is TGTGCCAGCAGGAGCCAGGTTTCAGTGTACGAGCAGTACTTC. Encoded protein: CASRSQVSVYEQYF.

The rearrangement links TRBV5-5 to TRBJ2-7; 7 positions match TRBD1. There are 15 residues in the CDR3. CDR1 is SGHKS, CDR2 YYEKEE, per germline (reference sequence). Germline trimming cut 4 bases from V and 1 base from J; bases unmatched to any gene: 8. The CDR3 here is CASSDKTGVSYEQYF. CDR3 coding DNA: TGTGCCAGCAGCGATAAAACAGGGGTTTCCTACGAGCAGTACTTC. Full variable domain (missing parts from reference TRBV5-5 and TRBJ2-7): DAGVTQSPTHLIKTRGQQVTLRCSPISGHKSVSWYQQVLGQGPQFIFQYYEKEERGRGNFPDRFSARQFPNYSSELNVNALLLGDSALYLCASSDKTGVSYEQYFGPGTRLTVT.

The rearrangement links TRBV29-1 to TRBJ2-7; TRBD2 might be the D (5 bases). The CDR3 runs 13 residues. Germline assignment: CDR1 SQVTM and CDR2 ANQGSEA. V was clipped by 6 bases and J by 2 bases, with 14 bases between them. CDR3 sequence: CSVTTIGTYEQYF. The CDR3 coding sequence is TGCAGCGTCACAACGATCGGGACCTACGAGCAGTACTTC.

The chain recombines TRBV5-4 with TRBJ1-1; maybe TRBD1 (5 bases). Per germline, CDR1 SGHNT and CDR2 YYREEE (reference sequence). CDR3 length equals 14 residues. Trimming removed 1 base at V and 1 base at J, with 8 bases between. The CDR3, as DNA: TGTGCCAGCAGCTTGCGACAGCAGAACACTGAAGCTTTCTTT. Its protein product is CASSLRQQNTEAFF. Full variable domain (outside the CDR3, taken from reference TRBV5-4 and TRBJ1-1): ETGVTQSPTHLIKTRGQQVTLRCSSQSGHNTVSWYQQALGQGPQFIFQYYREEENGRGNFPPRFSGLQFPNYSSELNVNALELDDSALYLCASSLRQQNTEAFFGQGTRLTVV.

V is TRBV5-1 and J is TRBJ1-1; no clear D gene. V was cut by 2 bases and J by 1 base, with 6 bases left in between. CDR3 size: 13 residues. Germline lookup yields CDR1 SGHRS and CDR2 YFSETQ. CDR3 residues: CASSFRSNTEAFF. For the CDR3, the DNA is TGCGCCAGCAGCTTCAGATCGAACACTGAAGCTTTCTTT.

CDR3 sequence (DNA): TGTGCCAGCAGTGTCCGGACTAGCGGGAGAGGGGATACGCAGTATTTT. It codes for CASSVRTSGRGDTQYF. The chain links TRBV6-1 to TRBJ2-3, with 13 bases lining up with TRBD2. CDR3 length: 16 residues. V shed 4 bases and J 6 bases; nucleotides not matched to a gene: 7. Germline-derived CDR1 and CDR2 are MNHNS and SASEGT.

This rearrangement joins TRBV5-6 to TRBJ1-4, with 7 bases matching TRBD1. Germline V lookup: CDR1 SGHDT, CDR2 YYEEEE. The CDR3 has 17 amino acids. Germline trimming cut 0 bases from V and 7 bases from J; bases unmatched to any gene: 12. The DNA for the CDR3 is TGTGCCAGCAGCTTGGCCGCCCTAGGACAGGTGACTGAAAAACTGTTTTTT. Translated: CASSLAALGQVTEKLFF.

The chain links TRBV29-1 to TRBJ1-2, with 7 bases that match TRBD1. The trim removed 6 bases at V and 8 bases at J, leaving 6 bases unmatched. CDR3 length: 11 residues. From germline, CDR1 is SQVTM and CDR2 ANQGSEA. CDR3 region: CSVEDRNGYTF. The CDR3 nucleotides are TGCAGCGTCGAGGACAGGAACGGCTACACCTTC.

The rearrangement uses TRBV6-5 and TRBJ2-1; 8 bases fit TRBD2. The CDR3 contains 15 residues. Germline lookup yields CDR1 MNHEY and CDR2 SVGAGI. V shed 5 bases and J 0 bases; nucleotides not matched to a gene: 3. The CDR3 spells CASSRGGSSYNEQFF. As DNA, the CDR3 is TGTGCCAGCAGTCGCGGGGGGAGCTCCTACAATGAGCAGTTCTTC.

The chain joins TRBV7-2 to TRBJ2-2; tentatively, D is TRBD1 (5 bases). Trimming took 2 bases from V and 0 from J, leaving 13 bases between them. This CDR3 has 17 residues. Germline CDR1 reads SGHTA; CDR2 reads FQGNSA. The CDR3 region has the DNA TGTGCCAGCAGCTTAAAGGCCCAGGGAACGAACACCGGGGAGCTGTTTTTT. Protein sequence: CASSLKAQGTNTGELFF.

This clone was observed a handful of times. The V call is TRBV28, the J call TRBJ2-3; D is unclear. There are 14 residues in the CDR3. Looked up from germline, CDR1 is MDHEN and CDR2 is SYDVKM. Trimming left V 2 bases short and J 2 bases short, with 8 bases between. DNA for the CDR3: TGTGCCAGCAGTTTAGGGCAGTACACAGATACGCAGTATTTT. It translates to CASSLGQYTDTQYF.

The rearrangement uses TRBV23-1 and TRBJ2-3; D may be TRBD2 (5 bases). TRBV23-1 is recorded as an ORF, its role being uncertain. This CDR3 has 14 residues. Trimming pared 4 bases from V and 4 bases from J, leaving 12 bases between. The CDR3 nucleotides read TGCGCCAGCAGTCCGGACGAGGAGGCAGATACGCAGTATTTT. Translation gives CASSPDEEADTQYF.

The chain has TRBV9 and TRBJ2-3; possibly TRBD2 for D (7 bases). With 4 bases removed from V and 4 bases from J, the gap between germline ends came to 13 bases. The CDR3 sequence is 14 residues long. Germline lookup yields CDR1 SGDLS and CDR2 YYNGEE. DNA for the CDR3: TGTGCCAGCAGCCCCCTAGGGGGGGCAGATACGCAGTATTTT. Encoded protein: CASSPLGGADTQYF.

This clone was counted between two and nine times. The V call is TRBV28, the J call TRBJ1-2, with no clear D. Germline CDR1 reads MDHEN; CDR2 reads SYDVKM. The CDR3 consists of 13 residues. The germline V and J ends were trimmed by 1 base and 7 bases, with 10 bases remaining between them. CDR3 sequence: CASSLSAPGGYTF. DNA of the CDR3: TGTGCCAGCAGTTTATCGGCTCCGGGTGGCTACACCTTC.